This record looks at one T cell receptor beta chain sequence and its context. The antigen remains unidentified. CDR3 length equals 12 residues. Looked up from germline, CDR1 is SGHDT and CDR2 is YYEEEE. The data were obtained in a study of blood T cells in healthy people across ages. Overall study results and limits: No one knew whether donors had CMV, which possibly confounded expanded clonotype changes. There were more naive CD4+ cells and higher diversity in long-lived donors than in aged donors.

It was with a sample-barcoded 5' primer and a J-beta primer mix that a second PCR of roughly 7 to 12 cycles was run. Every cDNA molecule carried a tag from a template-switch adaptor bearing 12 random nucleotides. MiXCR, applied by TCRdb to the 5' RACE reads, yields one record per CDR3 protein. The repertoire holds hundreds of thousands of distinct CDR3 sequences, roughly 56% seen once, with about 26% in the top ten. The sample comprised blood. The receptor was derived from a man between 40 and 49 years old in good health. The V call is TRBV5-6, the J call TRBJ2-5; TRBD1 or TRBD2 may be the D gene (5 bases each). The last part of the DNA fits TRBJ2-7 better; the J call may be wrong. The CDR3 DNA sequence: TGTGCCAGCAGCTGGGGACCTTACGAGCAGTACTTC. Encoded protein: CASSWGPYEQYF.